This T cell receptor (beta chain) comes out of a study of human T cells and chemical hapten exposure. This clonotype has a count of ten or more. TCRdb called the RACE reads again in MiXCR, with one record for every CDR3 protein. The sample gives tens of thousands of distinct CDR3 sequences, roughly 10% of which show up once; approximately 4.4% is in the top ten. Time point described: patch test 1, 2 weeks after DPC sensitization. Treatment described: therapeutic diphenylcyclopropenone sensitization with weekly scalp DPC. The CDR3 extends over 10 amino acids. Germline loops: CDR1 SQVTM, CDR2 ANQGSEA. V was trimmed by 7 bases and J by 3 bases, leaving 3 bases between them.

This rearrangement joins TRBV29-1 to TRBJ2-2; D uncertain. The clonotype was recovered from a woman between 50 and 59 years old with alopecia areata. Some clones in this sample may be carry-over from other donors' samples. The sample consisted of whole blood, taken in connection with sensitization to the hapten diphenylcyclopropenone (DPC). This chain's CDR3 is CSAYTGELFF. CDR3 DNA sequence: TGCAGCGCTTACACCGGGGAGCTGTTTTTT.